A single sample gave rise to the 10 T cell receptor beta chains below, sequenced in a study of T cell changes during pregnancy in multiple sclerosis. Assay: immunoSEQ multiplex PCR; the TCRdb copy retains only in-frame clones and omits some. The sample consists of tens of thousands of clones, over 80% of them appearing once. Sequences were derived from CD4+ T cells from peripheral blood mononuclear cells, sampled after pregnancy. The receptors stem from a female donor in good health, enrolled as a control in a pregnancy study.

V and J are TRBV5-4 and TRBJ2-2; TRBD2 aligns across 12 bases. J was trimmed by 0 bases and V by 2 bases; bases with no gene match: 5. The CDR3 has 18 residues. Germline CDR1 is SGHNT and CDR2 is YYREEE (reference sequence). DNA for the CDR3: TGTGCCAGCAGCTTCCCTCTAGCGGGGGGGACGAACACCGGGGAGCTGTTTTTT. It encodes CASSFPLAGGTNTGELFF.

The chain combines TRBV7-9 with TRBJ1-5; TRBD1 aligns across 7 bases. Unmatched junction bases numbered 3, after V lost 2 bases and J lost 2 bases. The CDR3 consists of 15 residues. Germline loops: CDR1 SEHNR, CDR2 FQNEAQ (reference sequence). The CDR3 DNA reads as TGTGCCAGCAGCTTAACAGGGGACCGCAATCAGCCCCAGCATTTT. It encodes CASSLTGDRNQPQHF.

This chain uses TRBV28 with TRBJ1-6, with D maybe TRBD1 (5 bases). Germline CDR1 is MDHEN and CDR2 is SYDVKM. Trimming left V 5 bases short and J 14 bases short, with 19 bases between. The CDR3 length is 14 residues. The CDR3 sequence is CASSQAFQGLTLHF. As DNA, the CDR3 is TGTGCCAGCAGTCAAGCCTTTCAGGGACTGACCCTCCACTTT.

V is TRBV18 and J is TRBJ1-4; D might be TRBD1 (5 bases). The CDR3 consists of 17 residues. V lost 1 base to trimming and J lost 2 bases, with 14 bases between them. CDR1 is KGHSH, CDR2 LQKENI, per germline. CDR3 amino acids: CASSPLRAGGTNEKLFF. The CDR3, as DNA: TGTGCCAGCTCACCACTGAGGGCTGGGGGGACTAATGAAAAACTGTTTTTT.

This chain's CDR3 is CASSLTGGADTQYF. The CDR3, as DNA: TGTGCCAGCAGCTTAACGGGGGGGGCAGATACGCAGTATTTT. The chain combines TRBV7-9 with TRBJ2-3, with TRBD2 matching over 8 bases. The CDR3 contains 14 residues. The V segment lost 2 bases and the J segment 4 bases; nucleotides outside the gene matches: 2. From germline, CDR1 is SEHNR and CDR2 FQNEAQ (reference sequence).

V is TRBV18 and J is TRBJ2-3; no reliable D call. This CDR3 is built from 12 residues. Between the trimmed V and J ends, which lost 6 bases and 4 bases, there was a span of 8 bases. From germline, CDR1 is KGHSH and CDR2 LQKENI. In DNA form, the CDR3 reads TGTGCCAGCTCCCTAATTTCAGATACGCAGTATTTT. Its protein product is CASSLISDTQYF.

Here the CDR3 reads CASSAPGLSSYNEQFF. The DNA for the CDR3 is TGCGCCAGCAGCGCCCCGGGACTAAGCTCCTACAATGAGCAGTTCTTC. This chain connects TRBV5-1 to TRBJ2-1, with 7 bases fitting TRBD2. This CDR3 is 16 amino acids long. Germline V gives CDR1 SGHRS, CDR2 YFSETQ. The V gene end was trimmed by 4 bases and the J gene end by 0 bases; junction bases not matched to a gene: 7.

This chain connects TRBV6-6 to TRBJ2-7; TRBD1 agrees at 8 bases. V shed 4 bases and J 0 bases; nucleotides not matched to a gene: 2. Germline V gene data show CDR1 as MNHNY and CDR2 as SVGAGI (reference sequence). CDR3 length: 14 residues. CDR3 sequence: CASSLGQGSYEQYF. In DNA, the CDR3 is TGTGCCAGCAGTTTAGGACAGGGCTCCTACGAGCAGTACTTC.

This chain joins TRBV6-5 and TRBJ1-2; 7 bases are a match to TRBD1. CDR3 length: 15 amino acids. V was clipped by 2 bases and J by 8 bases; unmatched bases: 11. Germline CDR1 reads MNHEY; CDR2 reads SVGAGI. The CDR3 protein is CASSYNAGGLWGYTF. For the CDR3, the DNA is TGTGCCAGCAGTTACAACGCAGGGGGACTTTGGGGCTACACCTTC.

This clone appeared once. The V gene is TRBV6-5, the J gene TRBJ1-1; D is ambiguous. V dropped 0 bases and J dropped 1 base, with 9 bases sitting between them. CDR1 and CDR2 from the germline V gene are MNHEY and SVGAGI. The CDR3 is made up of 15 amino acids. The CDR3, as DNA: TGTGCCAGCAGTTACTCCGGGTCTTCGAACACTGAAGCTTTCTTT. Amino acid sequence: CASSYSGSSNTEAFF.